A selection of T cell receptor beta chains follows, all from one sample in a study. TCRdb re-analysed the 5' RACE reads in MiXCR, keeping a single row per CDR3 protein. The sample records roughly 50,000 distinct CDR3 sequences, around 24% being singletons. The sample taken for sequencing was tumor-infiltrating naive CD4+ T cells sorted from the breast tumor. The source of these receptors is a female donor with breast cancer. The CDR3 runs from the conserved cysteine through the conserved F or W. The order of the fields is D gene, J gene, clone size, V gene, CDR3 DNA, CDR3 protein. A D gene is named only where the DNA matches it firmly. The size of a clone is reported for some rows only, either as once, few or many, or as a class for expanded clones.

>.|TRBJ1-3|many|TRBV7-8
TGTGCCAGCAGTCTTACCAACGGGCCAAAAGACACCATATATTTT
CASSLTNGPKDTIYF
>.|TRBJ1-1|many|TRBV5-1
TGCGCCAGCAGCTACGCAGATTACGCTCTGGAAGCTTTCTTT
CASSYADYALEAFF
>.|TRBJ2-1|few|TRBV6-5
TGTGCCAGCAGTTATAGAAGTCCCGGTTACAATGAGCAGTTCTTC
CASSYRSPGYNEQFF
>TRBD2|TRBJ2-3|.|TRBV20-1
TGCAGTGCTAGAGATCTAGGGCCGGGACTAGTCCCCCCAGATACGCAGTATTTT
CSARDLGPGLVPPDTQYF
>TRBD1|TRBJ2-2|.|TRBV2
TGTGCCAGCACCAGGACAGGGGACACCGGGGAGCTGTTTTTT
CASTRTGDTGELFF
>.|TRBJ1-6|.|TRBV9
TGTGCCAGCAGCCCTCTGGGGGTCCCTGATTCACCCCTCCACTTT
CASSPLGVPDSPLHF
>.|TRBJ2-7|few|TRBV5-1
TGCGCCAGCAGCTTGGCCGACCCGGCCCGCGAGCAGTACTTC
CASSLADPAREQYF
>.|TRBJ1-1|many|TRBV5-1
TGCGCCAGCAGCTTAACAGGGAATATGAACACTGAAGCTTTCTTT
CASSLTGNMNTEAFF
>.|TRBJ2-2|.|TRBV5-1
TGCGCCAGCAGCTTGGCGGCAGGCGCGAACACCGAGGAGCTGTTTTTT
CASSLAAGANTEELFF
>.|TRBJ2-1|few|TRBV2
TGTGCCAGCAGTGAATTGACAGCTCACAATGAGCAGTTCTTC
CASSELTAHNEQFF
>TRBD2|TRBJ2-3|.|TRBV5-4
TGTGCCAGCAGCTTGGGTCGAGCGGGAGGAAAAGATACGCAGTATTTT
CASSLGRAGGKDTQYF
>TRBD1|TRBJ1-5|.|TRBV6-1
TGTGCCGGCAGTTTAGGGACAGGTATGAATCAGCCCCAGCATTTT
CAGSLGTGMNQPQHF
>.|TRBJ1-1|few|TRBV12-5
TGTGCTAGTGGTGACGTGAACACTGAAGCTTTCTTT
CASGDVNTEAFF
>.|TRBJ2-7|few|TRBV2
TGTGCCAGCAGCCTCGGGAGTCGAAACGAGCAGTACTTC
CASSLGSRNEQYF
>.|TRBJ2-6|.|TRBV7-2
TGTGCCAGCAGCTTAGCTCCGGGTGGGGCCAACGTCCTGACTTTC
CASSLAPGGANVLTF
>.|TRBJ1-2|few|TRBV5-1
TGCGCCAGCAGCTCTTCTGAGGGGGGCGGCTACACCTTC
CASSSSEGGGYTF
>.|TRBJ2-5|few|TRBV7-9
TGTGCCAGCAGCTTAAAAGAAGTACAGTACTTC
CASSLKEVQYF
>.|TRBJ2-6|.|TRBV29-1
TGCAGCGTTGTCTCCCTAGACGACTCTGGGGCCAACGTCCTGACTTTC
CSVVSLDDSGANVLTF
>.|TRBJ1-6|.|TRBV12-3/TRBV12-4
TGTGCCAGCAGCCAAAACAGCGACAGCAATTCACCCCTCCACTTT
CASSQNSDSNSPLHF
>.|TRBJ1-6|few|TRBV4-1
TGCGCCAGCAGCCAGGGGAGGGGATATAATTCACCCCTCCACTTT
CASSQGRGYNSPLHF
>TRBD1|TRBJ1-1|few|TRBV6-6
TGTGCCAGCAGGTATCGAGACAGGGGGTCTGAAGCTTTCTTT
CASRYRDRGSEAFF
>TRBD2|TRBJ2-1|.|TRBV12-3/TRBV12-4
TGTGCCAGCAGGGGGACTAGCGGTTCGAAGCAGTTCTTC
CASRGTSGSKQFF
>.|TRBJ1-2|many|TRBV6-2/TRBV6-3
TGTGCCAGCAGTTACTCGTCAAGACAGTCTGGCTACACCTTC
CASSYSSRQSGYTF
>.|TRBJ2-1|.|TRBV4-3
TGTGCCAGCAGCTACTTGGGCCTAGGACTAAATGAGCAGTTCTTC
CASSYLGLGLNEQFF
>.|TRBJ1-1|.|TRBV6-5
TGTGCCAGCAGACCCCAGGGGCCGAACACTGAAGCTTTCTTT
CASRPQGPNTEAFF
>TRBD2|TRBJ2-7|.|TRBV5-1
TGCGCCAGCAGCATCGGACTAGCGGGGGTGTACGAGCAGTACTTC
CASSIGLAGVYEQYF
>.|TRBJ2-4|.|TRBV6-5
TGTGCCAGCGGAGATCCGAGTGCCAAAAACATTCAGTACTTC
CASGDPSAKNIQYF
>TRBD2|TRBJ2-3|.|TRBV7-7
TGTGCTAGCAGCCGTCTAGCGGCCTCAGATACGCAGTATTTT
CASSRLAASDTQYF
>TRBD2|TRBJ2-5|many|TRBV5-1
TGCGCCAGCAGCTCCCTAGCGGGAGCAGAGACCCAGTACTTC
CASSSLAGAETQYF
>TRBD2|TRBJ2-1|.|TRBV24-1
TGTGCCACCAGTGATTTGGCCGGGAGGGTCAATGAGCAGTTCTTC
CATSDLAGRVNEQFF
>.|TRBJ2-1|.|TRBV20-1
TGCAGTGCTATGGAGGGGTCCTACAATGAGCAGTTCTTC
CSAMEGSYNEQFF
>.|TRBJ1-1|.|TRBV12-3/TRBV12-4
TGTGCCAGCACCATTTTCCGCGTGTCTGAAGCTTTCTTT
CASTIFRVSEAFF
>.|TRBJ2-1|.|TRBV6-1
TGTGCCAGCAGGCGACTAGTGGGGGTTAATTACAATGAGCAGTTCTTC
CASRRLVGVNYNEQFF
>.|TRBJ1-1|.|TRBV6-5
TGTGCCAGCAGTTACGGTGGCGCCGGGGGAACTGAAGCTTTCTTT
CASSYGGAGGTEAFF
>.|TRBJ1-5|few|TRBV15
TGTGCCACCAGCAGAGCGGGGAGCCAGCCCCAGCATTTT
CATSRAGSQPQHF
>.|TRBJ1-1|few|TRBV15
TGTGCCACCAGCAGAGATAGAACCCGGGGTGGATTTTCCCCGTTGACTTTCTTT
CATSRDRTRGGFSPLTFF
>TRBD1|TRBJ1-2|.|TRBV20-1
TGCAGTGCTAGCCTAGGACAGGGTGATGGCTACACCTTC
CSASLGQGDGYTF
>.|TRBJ2-1|many|TRBV9
TGTGCCAGCAGCGTAATGGGACAAAACAATGAGCAGTTCTTC
CASSVMGQNNEQFF
>.|TRBJ2-7|.|TRBV20-1
TGCAGTGCTAGCGGGAGTAATTCCGAGCAGTACTTC
CSASGSNSEQYF
>.|TRBJ1-2|.|TRBV27
TGTGCCTCCGCCGGAGCGACTAACTATGGCTACACCTTC
CASAGATNYGYTF
>.|TRBJ2-3|few|TRBV6-5
TGTGCCAGCAGTTACTCGGGGGCTAGCACAGATACGCAGTATTTT
CASSYSGASTDTQYF